This is a list of T cell receptor beta chains from one sample in a study of T cell changes during pregnancy in multiple sclerosis. Generated by immunoSEQ multiplex PCR, the TCRdb table keeps only in-frame clones and is missing some. The profile shows 40,000 to 55,000 clones, 80% to 90% of them singletons. Source: CD8+ T cells from peripheral blood mononuclear cells, taken in the second trimester of pregnancy. The source is a female donor with multiple sclerosis, enrolled in a pregnancy study. CDR3s include the opening cysteine and the closing phenylalanine or tryptophan. Each record gives: D gene, J gene, V gene, clone size, CDR3 protein, CDR3 DNA. The D gene is left open where the match is weak. For some rows the clone size is stated as once, few or many, or as a class when expanded; others skip it.

D: -
J: TRBJ1-2
V: TRBV7-8
size: once
CDR3: CASSLGEGGAASYGYTF
DNA: TGTGCCAGCAGCTTAGGGGAGGGGGGGGCGGCATCCTATGGCTACACCTTC

D: -
J: TRBJ1-4
V: TRBV27
size: -
CDR3: CASSLGPGRDNEKLFF
DNA: TGTGCCAGCAGTTTAGGCCCCGGGAGGGATAATGAAAAACTGTTTTTT

D: -
J: TRBJ2-3
V: TRBV6-6
size: -
CDR3: CASRTASMTDTQYF
DNA: TGTGCCAGCAGGACGGCTAGCATGACAGATACGCAGTATTTT

D: -
J: TRBJ2-7
V: TRBV7-8
size: -
CDR3: CASSPHRAWEQYF
DNA: TGTGCCAGCAGCCCACACAGGGCGTGGGAGCAGTACTTC

D: -
J: TRBJ1-5
V: TRBV27
size: few
CDR3: CASSPGYQPQHF
DNA: TGTGCCAGCAGTCCCGGGTATCAGCCCCAGCATTTT

D: TRBD2
J: TRBJ2-5
V: TRBV7-2
size: -
CDR3: CASSLRWLAGEDETQYF
DNA: TGTGCCAGCAGCTTAAGGTGGCTAGCGGGGGAGGATGAGACCCAGTACTTC

D: -
J: TRBJ1-1
V: TRBV2
size: once
CDR3: CASSYPPTGGTEAFF
DNA: TGTGCCAGCAGTTACCCCCCGACAGGCGGGACTGAAGCTTTCTTT

D: TRBD1
J: TRBJ2-7
V: TRBV6-5
size: -
CDR3: CASSYDRATYEQYF
DNA: TGTGCCAGCAGTTACGACAGGGCAACCTACGAGCAGTACTTC

D: -
J: TRBJ2-7
V: TRBV29-1
size: -
CDR3: CSVRGANSYEQYF
DNA: TGCAGCGTTCGGGGGGCGAACTCCTACGAGCAGTACTTC

D: -
J: TRBJ2-7
V: TRBV11-3
size: once
CDR3: CASSFSGTGSYEQYF
DNA: TGTGCCAGCAGCTTTAGTGGAACGGGTTCCTACGAGCAGTACTTC

D: TRBD1
J: TRBJ1-6
V: TRBV7-9
size: -
CDR3: CATLGQGELYSPLHF
DNA: TGTGCCACCCTAGGACAGGGGGAATTATATTCACCCCTCCACTTT

D: TRBD2
J: TRBJ2-1
V: TRBV7-3
size: -
CDR3: CASSLTSLAAYNEQFF
DNA: TGTGCCAGCAGCTTAACCTCGCTAGCGGCCTACAATGAGCAGTTCTTC

D: -
J: TRBJ1-1
V: TRBV4-1
size: few
CDR3: CASSQDFLEGNTEAFF
DNA: TGCGCCAGCAGCCAAGATTTTTTGGAGGGAAACACTGAAGCTTTCTTT

D: TRBD2
J: TRBJ2-1
V: TRBV6-5
size: once
CDR3: CASSYSNAGANEQFF
DNA: TGTGCCAGCAGTTACTCGAATGCGGGAGCTAATGAGCAGTTCTTC

D: -
J: TRBJ1-1
V: TRBV10-1
size: -
CDR3: CASSESNLGPAFF
DNA: TGCGCCAGCAGTGAGTCTAATCTGGGGCCAGCTTTCTTT